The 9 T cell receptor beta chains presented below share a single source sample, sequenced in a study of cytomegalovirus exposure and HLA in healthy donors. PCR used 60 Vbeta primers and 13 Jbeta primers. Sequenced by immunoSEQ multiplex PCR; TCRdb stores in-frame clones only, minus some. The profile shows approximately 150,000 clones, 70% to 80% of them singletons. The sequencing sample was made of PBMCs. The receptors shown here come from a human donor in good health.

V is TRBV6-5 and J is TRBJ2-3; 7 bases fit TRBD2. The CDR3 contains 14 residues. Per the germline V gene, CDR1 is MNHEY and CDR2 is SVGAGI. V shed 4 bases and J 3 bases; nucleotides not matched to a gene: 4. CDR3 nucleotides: TGTGCCAGCAGTTTAGCTAGCGGAACAGATACGCAGTATTTT. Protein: CASSLASGTDTQYF.

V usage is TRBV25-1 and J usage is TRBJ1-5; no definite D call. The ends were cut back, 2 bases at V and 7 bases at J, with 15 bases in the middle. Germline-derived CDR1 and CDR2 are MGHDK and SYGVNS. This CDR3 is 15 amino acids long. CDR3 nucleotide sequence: TGTGCCAGCAGTGAAAGAGACGGGAGCCTCCAGCCCCAGCATTTT. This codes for CASSERDGSLQPQHF.

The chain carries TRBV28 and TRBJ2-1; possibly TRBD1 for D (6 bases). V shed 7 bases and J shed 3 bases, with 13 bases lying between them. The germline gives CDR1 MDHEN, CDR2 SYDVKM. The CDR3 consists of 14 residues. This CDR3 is CASIGTSIYNEQFF. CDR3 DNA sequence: TGTGCCAGCATCGGGACATCCATCTACAATGAGCAGTTCTTC. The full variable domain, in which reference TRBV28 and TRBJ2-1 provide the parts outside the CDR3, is DVKVTQSSRYLVKRTGEKVFLECVQDMDHENMFWYRQDPGLGLRLIYFSYDVKMKEKGDIPEGYSVSREKKERFSLILESASTNQTSMYLCASIGTSIYNEQFFGPGTRLTVL.

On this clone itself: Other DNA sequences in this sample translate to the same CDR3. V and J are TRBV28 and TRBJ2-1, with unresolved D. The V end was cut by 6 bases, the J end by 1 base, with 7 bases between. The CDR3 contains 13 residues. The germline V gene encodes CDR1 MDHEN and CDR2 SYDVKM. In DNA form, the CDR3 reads TGTGCCAGCAGCCTTACATCCTACAATGAGCAGTTCTTC. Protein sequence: CASSLTSYNEQFF.

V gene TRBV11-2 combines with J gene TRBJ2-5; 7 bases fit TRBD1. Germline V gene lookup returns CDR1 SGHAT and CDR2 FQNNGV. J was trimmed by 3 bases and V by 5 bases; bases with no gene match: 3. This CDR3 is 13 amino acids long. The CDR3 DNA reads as TGTGCCAGCAGCCCAGGACAGGAAGAGACCCAGTACTTC. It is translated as CASSPGQEETQYF.

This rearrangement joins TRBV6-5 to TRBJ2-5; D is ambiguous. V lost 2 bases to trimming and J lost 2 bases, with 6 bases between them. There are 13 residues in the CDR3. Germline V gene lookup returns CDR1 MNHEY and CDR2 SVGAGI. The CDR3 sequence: CASSYQKQETQYF. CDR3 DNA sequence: TGTGCCAGCAGTTACCAGAAACAAGAGACCCAGTACTTC.

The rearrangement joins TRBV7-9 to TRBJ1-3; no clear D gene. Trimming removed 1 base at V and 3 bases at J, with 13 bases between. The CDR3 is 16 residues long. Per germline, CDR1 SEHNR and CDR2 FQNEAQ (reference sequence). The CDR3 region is CASSLGGGGFGNTIYF. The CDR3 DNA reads TGTGCCAGCAGCTTAGGCGGCGGAGGGTTTGGAAACACCATATATTTT.

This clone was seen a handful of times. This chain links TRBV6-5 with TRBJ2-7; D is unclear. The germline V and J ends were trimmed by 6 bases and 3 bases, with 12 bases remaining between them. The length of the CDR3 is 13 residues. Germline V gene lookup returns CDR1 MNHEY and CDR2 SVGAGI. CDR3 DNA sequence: TGTGCCAGCAGCCCGACTGGTTTCTACGAGCAGTACTTC. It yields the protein CASSPTGFYEQYF.

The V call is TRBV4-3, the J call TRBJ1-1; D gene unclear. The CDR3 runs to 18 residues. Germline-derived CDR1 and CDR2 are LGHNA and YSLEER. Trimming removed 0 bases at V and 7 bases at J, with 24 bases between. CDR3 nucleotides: TGCGCCAGCAGCCAAGATATATCGGGGAGGGATAACGATGGTGAAGCTTTCTTT. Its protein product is CASSQDISGRDNDGEAFF.